This T cell receptor beta chain was captured by sequencing in a study of CD8 T cells in ankylosing spondylitis. The V end was cut by 8 bases, the J end by 0 bases, with 16 bases between. Germline lookup yields CDR1 GTSNPN and CDR2 SVGIG (reference sequence). The CDR3 covers 15 residues. MiXCR, applied by TCRdb to the 5' RACE reads, yields one record per CDR3 protein. Among 350,000 or so distinct CDR3 sequences, 11% were seen once, and the ten largest hold about 10%. The gene calls are TRBV30 and TRBJ2-2; D gene unclear. Sequenced material: blood, either unsorted or a sorted T cell fraction (not recorded which). This clonotype was obtained from a female donor with ankylosing spondylitis or in good health (not recorded which). In DNA form, the CDR3 reads TGTGCCCGAGGTGGAACAGTATCGAACACCGGGGAGCTGTTTTTT. It is translated as CARGGTVSNTGELFF.